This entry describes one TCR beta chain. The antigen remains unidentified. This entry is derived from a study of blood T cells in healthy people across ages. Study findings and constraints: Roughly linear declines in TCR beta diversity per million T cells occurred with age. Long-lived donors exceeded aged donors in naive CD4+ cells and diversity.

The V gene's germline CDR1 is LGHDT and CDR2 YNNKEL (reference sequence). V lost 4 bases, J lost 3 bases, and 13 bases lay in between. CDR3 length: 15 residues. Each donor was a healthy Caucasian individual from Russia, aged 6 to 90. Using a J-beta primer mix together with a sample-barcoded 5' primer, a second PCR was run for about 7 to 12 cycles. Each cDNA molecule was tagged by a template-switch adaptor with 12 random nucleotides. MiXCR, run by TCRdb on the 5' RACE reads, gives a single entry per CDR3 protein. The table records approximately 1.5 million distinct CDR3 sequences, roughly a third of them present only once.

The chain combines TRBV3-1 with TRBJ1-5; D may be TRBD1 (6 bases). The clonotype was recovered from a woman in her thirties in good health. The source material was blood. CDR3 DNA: TGTGCCAGCAGCCTGGGGGGCCGGATCAATCAGCCCCAGCATTTT. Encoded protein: CASSLGGRINQPQHF.